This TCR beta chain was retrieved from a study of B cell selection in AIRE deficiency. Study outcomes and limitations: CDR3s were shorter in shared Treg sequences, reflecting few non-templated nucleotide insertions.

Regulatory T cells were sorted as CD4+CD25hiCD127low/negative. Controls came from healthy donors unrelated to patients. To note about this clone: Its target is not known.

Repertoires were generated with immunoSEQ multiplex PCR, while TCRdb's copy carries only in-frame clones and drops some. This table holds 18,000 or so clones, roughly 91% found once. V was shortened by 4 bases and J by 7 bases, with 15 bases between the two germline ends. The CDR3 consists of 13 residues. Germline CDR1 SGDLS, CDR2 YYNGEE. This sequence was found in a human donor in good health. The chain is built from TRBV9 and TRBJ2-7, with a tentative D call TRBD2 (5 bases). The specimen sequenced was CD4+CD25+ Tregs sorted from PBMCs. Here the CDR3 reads CASSIRGRGEQYF. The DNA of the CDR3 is TGTGCCAGCAGCATCCGAGGGAGAGGGGAGCAGTACTTC.